The next 25 T cell receptor beta chains were all read from a single sample in a study of CD8 T cells in Susac syndrome (dated by TCRdb to 2018 to 2020). The library was made by the immunoSEQ multiplex PCR assay. RNA was extracted using the RNeasy kit, and roughly 0.45 to 1 ug of the RNA was reverse transcribed with random hexamers. TCRdb trimmed the raw reads at Q25, called clones with MiXCR and kept productive beta chains. Identical CDR3 protein sequences are pooled into one entry, listed with their most common genes and DNA. The sample yields some 100,000 distinct CDR3 sequences; around 96% were counted once. Of the sample, 0.25% to 0.35% falls within the top ten clones. Sample: CD8+ T cells from PBMCs. The receptors stem from a human donor with Susac syndrome.

The chain is built from TRBV7-3 and TRBJ1-1; D is possibly TRBD1 (5 bases). V lost 1 base and J 0 bases, leaving 9 bases between the germline ends. The germline V gene has CDR1 SGHTA and CDR2 FQGTGA. The CDR3 totals 15 residues. CDR3 in DNA: TGTGCCAGCAGCTTAAGGGCAGGGATGAACACTGAAGCTTTCTTT. This gives the protein CASSLRAGMNTEAFF.

This clonotype was detected only a few times. The chain employs TRBV7-6 and TRBJ2-1; D is undetermined. V lost 2 bases and J lost 2, with 7 bases in between. The germline V gene encodes CDR1 SGHVS and CDR2 FNYEAQ. The CDR3 runs 14 residues. CDR3 loop: CASSLSETYNEQFF. As DNA, the CDR3 is TGTGCCAGCAGCTTAAGTGAGACCTACAATGAGCAGTTCTTC.

The chain joins TRBV7-6 to TRBJ2-5; D remains ambiguous. The V gene's germline CDR1 is SGHVS and CDR2 FNYEAQ. V dropped 2 bases and J dropped 9 bases, with 13 bases sitting between them. CDR3 length: 13 amino acids. The CDR3 DNA reads TGTGCCAGCAGCTTAATATGGCGTGAGTCCCAGTACTTC. Encoded protein: CASSLIWRESQYF.

This CDR3 is CASSEPLDTTDTQYF. The CDR3, as DNA: TGTGCCAGCAGTGAACCCCTGGACACCACAGATACGCAGTATTTT. V and J are TRBV25-1 and TRBJ2-3, with D maybe TRBD1 (5 bases). The CDR3 spans 15 residues. The germline V gene encodes CDR1 MGHDK and CDR2 SYGVNS. The germline V and J ends were trimmed by 2 bases and 2 bases, with 11 bases remaining between them.

The J gene is TRBJ1-2, the V gene TRBV20-1; the match to TRBD1 covers 9 bases. Germline-derived CDR1 and CDR2 are DFQATT and SNEGSKA (reference sequence). The CDR3 extends over 15 amino acids. The V gene end was trimmed by 6 bases and the J gene end by 4 bases; junction bases not matched to a gene: 12. As DNA, the CDR3 is TGCAGTGCAAGTAAAAATACAGGGGGCGGCTATGGCTACACCTTC. Translated, it gives CSASKNTGGGYGYTF.

The genes are TRBV21-1 and TRBJ2-5; no DNA check was done on the table's D call, TRBD1. TRBV21-1 is listed as a pseudogene. This CDR3 is 14 amino acids long. The CDR3 DNA reads TGTGCCAGGGTTGGCCCCAAGCAACGAGAGACCCAGTACTTC. Protein: CARVGPKQRETQYF.

The genes are TRBV2 and TRBJ2-1, with D perhaps given as TRBD1 or TRBD2 (5 bases each). The V and J ends lost 3 bases and 14 bases respectively, with 17 bases between them. The length of the CDR3 is 13 residues. CDR1 is SNHLY, CDR2 FYNNEI, per germline. CDR3 nucleotide sequence: TGTGCCAGCAGTGAGGGGACCCCCGAACAGGAGTTCTTC. Translating it yields CASSEGTPEQEFF.

The chain uses TRBV7-9 and TRBJ2-3, with 11 bases matching TRBD2. This CDR3 spans 19 amino acids. Germline trimming cut 1 base from V and 1 base from J; bases unmatched to any gene: 10. Germline-derived CDR1 and CDR2 are SEHNR and FQNEAQ (reference sequence). The CDR3 DNA is TGTGCCAGCAGCTTAGACTTTAGCGGGAGGGCCCTCGGCACAGATACGCAGTATTTT. Translation: CASSLDFSGRALGTDTQYF.

The gene calls are TRBV24-1 and TRBJ2-1; 10 nucleotides line up with TRBD1. The CDR3 has 16 amino acids. Germline-derived CDR1 and CDR2 are KGHDR and SFDVKD. Losses at the gene ends were 0 bases for V and 8 bases for J; bases not matched to a gene: 6. This CDR3 reads CATSDLHGTGDDEQFF. For the CDR3, the DNA is TGTGCCACCAGTGATTTGCACGGGACAGGGGACGATGAGCAGTTCTTC.

The V and J genes are TRBV7-6 and TRBJ2-7, with 8 bases that match TRBD1. CDR3 length: 16 amino acids. CDR1 is SGHVS and CDR2 is FNYEAQ in the germline V gene. V shed 3 bases, J shed 2 bases, and the junction held 9 bases outside the gene matches. CDR3: CASSLSGQGKTYEQYF. In DNA, the CDR3 is TGTGCCAGCAGCTTGAGTGGACAGGGTAAGACCTACGAGCAGTACTTC. Drawing the rest from reference TRBV7-6 and TRBJ2-7, the complete variable domain is GAGVSQSPRYKVTKRGQDVALRCDPISGHVSLYWYRQALGQGPEFLTYFNYEAQQDKSGLPNDRFSAERPEGSISTLTIQRTEQRDSAMYRCASSLSGQGKTYEQYFGPGTRLTVT.

In its sample, this clonotype was seen once. The CDR3 sequence: CASSRTRTTFF. CDR3 DNA: TGCGCCAGCAGTCGAACCAGGACTACTTTCTTT. This chain links TRBV23-1 with TRBJ1-1; D remains unclear. TRBV23-1 is reported as an ORF; its role is uncertain. V gave up 4 bases and J gave up 12 bases, with 12 bases separating them. The CDR3 consists of 11 residues.

The chain joins TRBV20-1 to TRBJ2-7; 13 bases fit TRBD2. CDR3 length: 15 amino acids. V was clipped by 6 bases and J by 2 bases; unmatched bases: 7. Germline V CDR1 and CDR2: DFQATT, SNEGSKA (reference sequence). The CDR3 loop reads CSAGLAGVETYEQYF. The CDR3 nucleotides read TGCAGTGCCGGACTAGCGGGAGTCGAAACCTACGAGCAGTACTTC.

The chain uses TRBV9 and TRBJ2-7, with 7 nucleotides matching TRBD1. The CDR3 consists of 15 residues. Trimming took 4 bases from V and 0 from J; bases not matched to a gene: 7. Germline-derived CDR1 and CDR2 are SGDLS and YYNGEE. In nucleotides, the CDR3 is TGTGCCAGCAGCCCCCTCCGGGACAGCTCCTACGAGCAGTACTTC. This sequence encodes CASSPLRDSSYEQYF. Full variable domain (rest looked up from reference TRBV9 and TRBJ2-7): DSGVTQTPKHLITATGQRVTLRCSPRSGDLSVYWYQQSLDQGLQFLIQYYNGEERAKGNILERFSAQQFPDLHSELNLSSLELGDSALYFCASSPLRDSSYEQYFGPGTRLTVT.

The CDR3 loop is CASSQDDRGWTEAFF. The CDR3 bases are TGTGCCAGCAGCCAAGATGACAGGGGGTGGACTGAAGCTTTCTTT. The chain links TRBV3-1 to TRBJ1-1; 9 bases line up with TRBD1. The V gene's germline CDR1 is LGHDT and CDR2 YNNKEL (reference sequence). The CDR3 contains 15 residues. J gave up 5 bases and V 0 bases, and 4 bases lay outside the gene matches.

This chain connects TRBV14 to TRBJ2-7; 11 bases are shared with TRBD1. The CDR3 spans 15 residues. Germline values: CDR1 SGHDN, CDR2 FVKESK. V was clipped by 4 bases and J by 5 bases; unmatched bases: 7. The CDR3 is CASSLARTGGDEQYF. As DNA, the CDR3 is TGTGCCAGCAGCCTAGCACGGACAGGGGGCGACGAGCAGTACTTC.

This clonotype was detected a few times. This chain connects TRBV27 to TRBJ2-3; D unresolved. V was pared by 4 bases and J by 0 bases, with 8 bases between. This CDR3 has 14 amino acids. Per germline, CDR1 MNHEY and CDR2 SMNVEV (reference sequence). CDR3 sequence reads: CASSSPGSTDTQYF. DNA for the CDR3: TGTGCCAGCAGTTCTCCAGGAAGCACAGATACGCAGTATTTT.

V usage is TRBV9 and J usage is TRBJ2-7, with 8 nucleotides matching TRBD2. This CDR3 spans 14 amino acids. Trimming cost V 0 bases and J 6 bases; bases outside gene matches: 5. The germline CDR1 and CDR2 sequences are SGDLS and YYNGEE. The DNA for the CDR3 is TGTGCCAGCAGCGTAGCGGGGGGGCCGGGCGAGCAGTACTTC. Residues: CASSVAGGPGEQYF.

This clonotype has only one observation. The J gene is TRBJ2-3, the V gene TRBV5-1; 7 bases agree with TRBD2. This CDR3 is built from 16 residues. CDR1 SGHRS and CDR2 YFSETQ come from the germline V gene. Losses at the gene ends were 0 bases for V and 5 bases for J; bases not matched to a gene: 9. The CDR3 DNA reads TGCGCCAGCAGCTTGGGATTCGGCGGGGGAGGAGATACGCAGTATTTT. Translation gives CASSLGFGGGGDTQYF. The whole variable domain, filled in from reference TRBV5-1 and TRBJ2-3, reads KAGVTQTPRYLIKTRGQQVTLSCSPISGHRSVSWYQQTPGQGLQFLFEYFSETQRNKGNFPGRFSGRQFSNSRSEMNVSTLELGDSALYLCASSLGFGGGGDTQYFGPGTRLTVL.

Here the CDR3 DNA reads TGCGCCAGCAGCCAGGAAGCCACCGTCAACACTGAAGCTTTCTTT. As protein: CASSQEATVNTEAFF. The rearrangement joins TRBV5-1 to TRBJ1-1; no clear D gene. V lost 4 bases, J lost 2 bases, and 15 bases lay in between. Germline V gives CDR1 SGHRS, CDR2 YFSETQ. CDR3 length equals 15 residues. The full variable domain, completed using reference TRBV5-1 and TRBJ1-1, is KAGVTQTPRYLIKTRGQQVTLSCSPISGHRSVSWYQQTPGQGLQFLFEYFSETQRNKGNFPGRFSGRQFSNSRSEMNVSTLELGDSALYLCASSQEATVNTEAFFGQGTRLTVV.

This clonotype is a singleton in its sample. The chain has TRBV7-9 and TRBJ2-6; no firm D call. Trimming shortened V by 5 bases and J by 4 bases, and 12 bases separated the two germline ends. The length of the CDR3 is 15 residues. Germline CDR1 reads SEHNR; CDR2 reads FQNEAQ (reference sequence). The CDR3 DNA follows: TGTGCCAGCAGCCAACTCACGGCGGGGGCCAACGTCCTGACTTTC. Translating gives CASSQLTAGANVLTF.

The chain is built from TRBV20-1 and TRBJ1-5; the match to TRBD1 covers 8 bases. The J segment lost 7 bases and the V segment lost 6 bases, leaving 8 bases of the junction unmatched. Per the germline V gene, CDR1 is DFQATT and CDR2 is SNEGSKA (reference sequence). CDR3 length: 13 amino acids. CDR3 amino acids: CSALGQGGQPQHF. The CDR3 DNA reads as TGCAGTGCCCTTGGACAGGGAGGGCAGCCCCAGCATTTT.

This chain's CDR3 is CSTTGGYNEQFF. The DNA of the CDR3 is TGCAGCACCACCGGGGGCTACAATGAGCAGTTCTTC. The V and J genes are TRBV29-1 and TRBJ2-1; D possibly corresponds to TRBD2 (6 bases). V gave up 8 bases and J gave up 3 bases, with 11 bases separating them. CDR1 is SQVTM and CDR2 is ANQGSEA in the germline V gene. This CDR3 is built from 12 residues.

The chain employs TRBV3-1 and TRBJ2-7; D assignment may be TRBD1 or TRBD2 (5 bases each). The CDR3 is made up of 14 amino acids. Germline values: CDR1 LGHDT, CDR2 YNNKEL (reference sequence). Between the trimmed V and J ends, which lost 1 base and 11 bases, there was a span of 18 bases. The DNA for the CDR3 is TGTGCCAGCAGCCAAGGGACGGGGCACGAGTCGGAGTACTTC. Protein: CASSQGTGHESEYF.

CDR3 sequence: CASSQTGTLSSYEQYF. DNA for the CDR3: TGTGCCAGCAGCCAAACCGGGACTCTGAGCTCCTACGAGCAGTACTTC. The chain links TRBV3-1 to TRBJ2-7; tentatively, D is TRBD2 (6 bases). The CDR3 contains 16 residues. Germline V gene lookup returns CDR1 LGHDT and CDR2 YNNKEL (reference sequence). V lost 2 bases and J lost 0, with 14 bases in between.

This clonotype was found once. The rearrangement uses TRBV23-1 and TRBJ2-1; TRBD2 matches 11 bases. TRBV23-1 has ORF status, its function being uncertain. V trimming: 8 bases; J trimming: 8 bases; junction bases outside the gene matches: 11. The CDR3 has 15 amino acids. Here the CDR3 reads CASARASGGKDEQFF. In nucleotides, the CDR3 is TGCGCCAGCGCTAGGGCTAGCGGGGGGAAAGATGAGCAGTTCTTC.